This T cell receptor (beta chain) was recovered during a study of blood T cell repertoires in COVID-19. Across the whole study: PBMCs, B-cell-depleted T cells, or T cells provided the cDNA or gDNA that made up the material.

CDR1 and CDR2 (germline): GTSNPN, SVGIG (reference sequence). This CDR3 is 16 amino acids long. V shed 2 bases and J 4 bases; nucleotides not matched to a gene: 8. This clone was seen a single time. Original handling: Estimated nucleated cell counts came from reference gene primer amplification. Assay: immunoSEQ multiplex PCR; the TCRdb copy retains only in-frame clones and omits some. V and J calls and clone size are as listed in that table; D and trimming were resolved from the DNA. The sample carries 160,000 or so clones, roughly 80% recorded once. The chain has TRBV30 and TRBJ2-5; 12 nucleotides agree with TRBD2. This clonotype was obtained from a woman of 80 years or more with acute or convalescent COVID-19. The sample was peripheral blood. The CDR3 is CAWSPPLAGGRETQYF. CDR3 sequence (DNA): TGTGCCTGGAGTCCCCCCCTAGCGGGGGGGCGAGAGACCCAGTACTTC.